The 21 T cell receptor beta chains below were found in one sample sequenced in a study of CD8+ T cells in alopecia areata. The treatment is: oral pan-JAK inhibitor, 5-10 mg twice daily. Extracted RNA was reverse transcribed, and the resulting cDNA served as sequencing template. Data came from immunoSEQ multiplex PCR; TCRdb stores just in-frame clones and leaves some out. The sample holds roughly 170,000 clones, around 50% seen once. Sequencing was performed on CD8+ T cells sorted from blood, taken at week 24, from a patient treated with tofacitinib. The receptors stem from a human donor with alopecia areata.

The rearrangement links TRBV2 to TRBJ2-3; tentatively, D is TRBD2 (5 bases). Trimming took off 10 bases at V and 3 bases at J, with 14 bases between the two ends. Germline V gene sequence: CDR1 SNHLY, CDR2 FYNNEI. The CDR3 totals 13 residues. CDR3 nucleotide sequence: TGTGCCATAGTTTCCGGGGAGACAGATACGCAGTATTTT. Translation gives CAIVSGETDTQYF.

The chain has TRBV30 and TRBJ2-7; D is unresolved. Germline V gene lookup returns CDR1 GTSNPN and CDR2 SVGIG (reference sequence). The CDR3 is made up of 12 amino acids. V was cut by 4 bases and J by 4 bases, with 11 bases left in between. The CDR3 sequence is CAWKRQSYEQYF. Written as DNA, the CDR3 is TGTGCCTGGAAGCGTCAGAGTTACGAGCAGTACTTC.

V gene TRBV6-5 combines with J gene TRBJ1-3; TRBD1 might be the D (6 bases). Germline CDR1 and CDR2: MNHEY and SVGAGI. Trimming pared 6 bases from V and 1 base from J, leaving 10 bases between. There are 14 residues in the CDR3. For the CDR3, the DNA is TGTGCCAGCAGAACTGGACAGTCTGGAAACACCATATATTTT. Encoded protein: CASRTGQSGNTIYF.

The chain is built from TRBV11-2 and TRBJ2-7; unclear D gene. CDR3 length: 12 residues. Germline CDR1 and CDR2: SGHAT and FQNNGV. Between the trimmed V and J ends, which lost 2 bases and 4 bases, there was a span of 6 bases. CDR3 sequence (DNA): TGTGCCAGCAGCTTAACTCAGTACGAGCAGTACTTC. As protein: CASSLTQYEQYF.

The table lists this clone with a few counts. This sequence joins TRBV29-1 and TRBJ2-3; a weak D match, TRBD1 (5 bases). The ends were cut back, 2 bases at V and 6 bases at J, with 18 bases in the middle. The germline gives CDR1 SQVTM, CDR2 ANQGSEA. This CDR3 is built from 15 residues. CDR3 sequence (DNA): TGCAGCGTTGAACTAATCCGACAGCGCCGGGATACGCAGTATTTT. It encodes CSVELIRQRRDTQYF.

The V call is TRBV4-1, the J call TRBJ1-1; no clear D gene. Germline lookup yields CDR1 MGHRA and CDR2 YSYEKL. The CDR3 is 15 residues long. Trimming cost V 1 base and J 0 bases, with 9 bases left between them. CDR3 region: CASSQAGIMNTEAFF. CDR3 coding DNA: TGCGCCAGCAGCCAAGCGGGCATCATGAACACTGAAGCTTTCTTT.

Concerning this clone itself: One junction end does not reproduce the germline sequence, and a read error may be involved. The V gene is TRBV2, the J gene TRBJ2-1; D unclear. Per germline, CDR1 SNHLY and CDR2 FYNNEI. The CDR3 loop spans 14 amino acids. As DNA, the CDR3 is TGTGCCAGCGGTGAAAGAAGCTCCTACAATGAGCAGTTCTTC. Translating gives CASGERSSYNEQFF.

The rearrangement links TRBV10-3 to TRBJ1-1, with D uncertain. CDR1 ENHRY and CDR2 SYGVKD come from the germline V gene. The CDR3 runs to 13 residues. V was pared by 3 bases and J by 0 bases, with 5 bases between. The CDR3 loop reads CAISDRLNTEAFF. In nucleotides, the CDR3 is TGTGCCATCAGTGACCGGCTGAACACTGAAGCTTTCTTT.

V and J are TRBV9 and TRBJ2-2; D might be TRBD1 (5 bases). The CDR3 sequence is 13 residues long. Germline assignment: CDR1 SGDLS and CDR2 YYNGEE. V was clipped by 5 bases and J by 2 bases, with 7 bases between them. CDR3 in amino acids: CASRQGNTGELFF. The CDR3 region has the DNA TGTGCCAGCAGGCAGGGAAACACCGGGGAGCTGTTTTTT.

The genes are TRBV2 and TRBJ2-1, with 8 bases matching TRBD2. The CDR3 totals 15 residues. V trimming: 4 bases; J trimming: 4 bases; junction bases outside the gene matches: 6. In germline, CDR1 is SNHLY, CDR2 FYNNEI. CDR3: CASSAPAGEYNEQFF. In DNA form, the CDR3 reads TGTGCCAGCAGTGCCCCAGCGGGGGAATACAATGAGCAGTTCTTC.

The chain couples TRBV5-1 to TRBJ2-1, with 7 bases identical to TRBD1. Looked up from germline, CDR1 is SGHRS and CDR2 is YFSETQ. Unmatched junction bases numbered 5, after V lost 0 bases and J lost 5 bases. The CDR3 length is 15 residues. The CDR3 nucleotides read TGCGCCAGCAGCTTGGGGGACAGCCGACACAATGAGCAGTTCTTC. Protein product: CASSLGDSRHNEQFF.

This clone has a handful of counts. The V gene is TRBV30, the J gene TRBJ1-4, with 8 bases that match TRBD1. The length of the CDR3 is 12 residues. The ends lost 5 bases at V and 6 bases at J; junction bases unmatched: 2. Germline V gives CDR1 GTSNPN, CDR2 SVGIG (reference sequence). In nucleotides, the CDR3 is TGTGCCTGGGACAGGGGAGATGAAAAACTGTTTTTT. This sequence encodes CAWDRGDEKLFF.

The CDR3 sequence is CASSDLRPTRNQPQHF. The CDR3 nucleotides read TGTGCCAGCAGTGACCTCCGGCCCACCAGGAATCAGCCCCAGCATTTT. The chain is built from TRBV2 and TRBJ1-5; D not resolved. This CDR3 contains 16 residues. Trimming took off 3 bases at V and 4 bases at J, with 16 bases between the two ends. Germline CDR1 and CDR2: SNHLY and FYNNEI.

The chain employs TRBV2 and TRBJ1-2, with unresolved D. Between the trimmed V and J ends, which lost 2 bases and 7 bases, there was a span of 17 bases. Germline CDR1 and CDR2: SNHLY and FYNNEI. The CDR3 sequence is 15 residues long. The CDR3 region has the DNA TGTGCCAGCAGTGAATTTCCCCCGGGAGGCGGTGGCTACACCTTC. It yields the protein CASSEFPPGGGGYTF.

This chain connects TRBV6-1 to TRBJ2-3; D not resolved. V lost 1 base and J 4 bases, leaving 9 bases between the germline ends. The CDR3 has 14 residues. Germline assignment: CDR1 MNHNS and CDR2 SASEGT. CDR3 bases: TGTGCCAGCAGTGAAGGCCTGGTCCCAGATACGCAGTATTTT. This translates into CASSEGLVPDTQYF.

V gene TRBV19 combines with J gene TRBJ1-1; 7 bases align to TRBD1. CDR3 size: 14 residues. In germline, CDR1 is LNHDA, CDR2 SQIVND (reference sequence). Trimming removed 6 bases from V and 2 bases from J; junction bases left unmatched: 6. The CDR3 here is CASRRDSLNTEAFF. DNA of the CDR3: TGTGCCAGTAGGCGGGACAGCTTAAACACTGAAGCTTTCTTT.

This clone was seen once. As DNA, the CDR3 is TGCGCCAGCAGCTGGGGACGGCCGGTTACAACCTACGAGCAGTACTTC. Translated, it gives CASSWGRPVTTYEQYF. J is TRBJ2-7 and V is TRBV5-1, with D perhaps assigned TRBD1 or TRBD2 (5 bases each). CDR3 size: 16 residues. Germline values: CDR1 SGHRS, CDR2 YFSETQ. V dropped 3 bases and J dropped 2 bases, with 18 bases sitting between them.

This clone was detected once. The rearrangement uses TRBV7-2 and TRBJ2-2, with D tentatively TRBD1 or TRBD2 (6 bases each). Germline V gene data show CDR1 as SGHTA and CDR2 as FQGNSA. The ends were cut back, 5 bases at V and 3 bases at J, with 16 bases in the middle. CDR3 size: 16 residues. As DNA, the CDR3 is TGTGCCAGCAGCAGACTTTGGGGGGCGGACACCGGGGAGCTGTTTTTT. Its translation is CASSRLWGADTGELFF. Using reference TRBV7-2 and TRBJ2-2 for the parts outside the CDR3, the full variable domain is GAGVSQSPSNKVTEKGKDVELRCDPISGHTALYWYRQSLGQGLEFLIYFQGNSAPDKSGLPSDRFSAERTGGSVSTLTIQRTQQEDSAVYLCASSRLWGADTGELFFGEGSRLTVL.

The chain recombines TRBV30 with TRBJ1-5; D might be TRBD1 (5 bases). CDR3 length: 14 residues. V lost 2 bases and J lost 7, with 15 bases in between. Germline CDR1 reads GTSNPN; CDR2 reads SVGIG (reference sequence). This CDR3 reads CAWSPGLGAQPQHF. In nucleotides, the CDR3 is TGTGCCTGGAGTCCGGGATTAGGGGCGCAGCCCCAGCATTTT.

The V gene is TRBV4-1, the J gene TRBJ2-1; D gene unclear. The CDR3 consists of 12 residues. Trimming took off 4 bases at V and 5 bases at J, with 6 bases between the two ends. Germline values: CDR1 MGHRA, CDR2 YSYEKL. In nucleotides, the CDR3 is TGCGCCAGCAGCCTCCGAAACAATGAGCAGTTCTTC. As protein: CASSLRNNEQFF.

The CDR3 loop is CASTAGRTAGPKTLTNYGYTF. The CDR3, as DNA: TGCGCCAGCACCGCAGGGAGAACAGCAGGACCAAAAACTCTCACTAACTATGGCTACACCTTC. The chain is built from TRBV5-1 and TRBJ1-2; tentative D call: TRBD1 (5 bases). Per the germline V gene, CDR1 is SGHRS and CDR2 is YFSETQ. The CDR3 totals 21 residues. Trimming stripped 6 bases from V and 0 bases from J, with 33 bases between.